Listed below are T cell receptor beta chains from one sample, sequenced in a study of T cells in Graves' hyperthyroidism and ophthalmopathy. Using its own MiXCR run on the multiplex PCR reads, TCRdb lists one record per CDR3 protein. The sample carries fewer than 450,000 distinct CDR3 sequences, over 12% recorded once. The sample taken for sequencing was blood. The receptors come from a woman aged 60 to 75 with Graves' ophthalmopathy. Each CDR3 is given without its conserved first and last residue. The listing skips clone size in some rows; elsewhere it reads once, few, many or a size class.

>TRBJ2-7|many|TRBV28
ASSIQVGAEQY
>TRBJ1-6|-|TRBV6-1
ASTTSWDYNSPLH
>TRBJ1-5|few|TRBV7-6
ASSPDINQPQH
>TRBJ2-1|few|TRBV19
ASSIDSGRNNEQF
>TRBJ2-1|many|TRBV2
ASSVVVYNEQF
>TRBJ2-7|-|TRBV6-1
ASSQGQGISYEQY
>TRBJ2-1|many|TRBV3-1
ASSDESKGGNEQF
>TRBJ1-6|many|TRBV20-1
SAASGQGHNSPLH
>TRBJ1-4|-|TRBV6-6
ASSYRAGYEKLF
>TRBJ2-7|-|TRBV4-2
ASSHSDFGDRTTYEQY
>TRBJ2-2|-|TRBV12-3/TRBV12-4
ASTRQGADTGELF
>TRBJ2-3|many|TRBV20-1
SARNIQGWEDTQY
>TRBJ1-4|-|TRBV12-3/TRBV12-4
ASSFSSRNEKLF
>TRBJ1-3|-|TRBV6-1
ASSSSQGGISGNTIY
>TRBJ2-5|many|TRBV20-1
SARGFVEETQY
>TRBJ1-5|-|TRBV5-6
ASSFRTGRNQPQH
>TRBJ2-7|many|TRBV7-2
ASSLGVWDPVVGDYEQY
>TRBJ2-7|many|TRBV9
ASSPGLANEQY
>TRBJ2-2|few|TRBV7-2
ASSYRVAGTGELF
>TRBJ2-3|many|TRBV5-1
ASSSGLEVTSTDTQY
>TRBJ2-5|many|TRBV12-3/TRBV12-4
ASSLGGYGASETQY
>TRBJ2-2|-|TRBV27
ASSFSGTSSPGELF
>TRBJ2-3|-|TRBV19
ASAGDTQY
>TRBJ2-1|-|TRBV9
ASSVEGTGWNEQF
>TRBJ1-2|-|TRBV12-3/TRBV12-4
ASKSGAQGYT
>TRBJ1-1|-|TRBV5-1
ASGRPDGNTEAF
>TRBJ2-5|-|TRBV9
ASSVTQETQY
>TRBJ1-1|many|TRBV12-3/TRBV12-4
ASSFTGIRTEAF
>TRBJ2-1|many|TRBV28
ASSYRTSDNNEQF
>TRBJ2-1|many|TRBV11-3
ASSLIQKPYNEQF
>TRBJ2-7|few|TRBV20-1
SASPSGIAYEQY
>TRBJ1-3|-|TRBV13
ASRSQGAGNTIY
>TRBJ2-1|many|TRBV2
ASSAAGKGNEQF
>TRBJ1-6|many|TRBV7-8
ASSESRGSPLH
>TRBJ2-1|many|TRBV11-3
ASSGSFGRAYNEQF
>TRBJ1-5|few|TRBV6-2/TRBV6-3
ASSPRQGLSNQPQH
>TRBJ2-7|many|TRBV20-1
SARDASGTEQY
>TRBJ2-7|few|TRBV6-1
ASSRPGTGTYEQY
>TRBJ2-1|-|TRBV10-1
ASSESGGLVIEQF
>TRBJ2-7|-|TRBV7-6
ASSLLPGQGTYEQY
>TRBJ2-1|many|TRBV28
ASSSRTGRNEQF